The clone carrying this T cell receptor beta chain was observed many times. What it binds is unknown. Trimming cost V 2 bases and J 3 bases, with 12 bases left between them. The germline V gene encodes CDR1 SGHRS and CDR2 YFSETQ. The CDR3 extends over 14 amino acids. Time point denoted: sample taken at primary tumor resection. A total of some 70 untreated early-stage non-small cell lung cancer patients served as donors. The data originate from a study of spatial heterogeneity in lung cancer. Study findings and constraints: Expanded alpha and beta TCR counts within tumors tracked tumor mutation counts.

TCRdb re-derived calls from the 5' RACE reads in MiXCR, one entry per CDR3 protein. The sample yields some 7,000 distinct CDR3 sequences, about an eighth seen once. The chain combines TRBV5-1 with TRBJ2-7; D perhaps matches TRBD2 (6 bases). The sample here was lung tumor tissue, taken at surgery. The clonotype originates from a male donor with early-stage non-small cell lung cancer. The DNA for the CDR3 is TGCGCCAGCAGCTTTGGCGCGGGGAACTACGAGCAGTACGTC. Residues: CASSFGAGNYEQYV.